Reported below is one TCR beta chain. The record originates from a study of CD8 T cells in Susac syndrome. The RNA input was 0.5 to 1 ug, and it was reverse transcribed with random hexamers. One entry per CDR3 protein results from TCRdb running MiXCR on the immunoSEQ multiplex PCR reads. The table lists 180,000 or so distinct CDR3 sequences, over 85% of them singletons. Germline V gene sequence: CDR1 LGHNA, CDR2 YSLEER. With 2 bases clipped from V and 4 bases from J, the junction kept 3 bases outside the gene matches. The CDR3 has 14 amino acids. The J gene is TRBJ2-3, the V gene TRBV4-3; 7 nucleotides align to TRBD1. The source of this sequence is a human donor in good health. The sample taken for sequencing was CD4+ T cells from PBMCs. Written as DNA, the CDR3 is TGCGCCAGCAGCCAAAGACAGGGCCCAGATACGCAGTATTTT. Its protein product is CASSQRQGPDTQYF.